This TCR beta chain was profiled in a study of blood T cells in healthy people across ages. Study-wide context: About one barcoded beta molecule per two T cells was captured by template switching.

A single count supports this clonotype. Antigen: not known. The V gene end was trimmed by 5 bases and the J gene end by 6 bases; junction bases not matched to a gene: 10. Per the germline V gene, CDR1 is DFQATT and CDR2 is SNEGSKA (reference sequence). This CDR3 comprises 15 residues. Study-level results: It was held that diversity estimates obtained from one million T cells represented underestimates.

Together with a sample-barcoded 5' primer, a J-beta primer mix was included in a second PCR lasting roughly 6 to 12 cycles. Each cDNA molecule was tagged by a template-switch adaptor that had 12 random nucleotides. In TCRdb, the 5' RACE reads were re-called with MiXCR into one record per CDR3 protein. This table has 700,000 or so distinct CDR3 sequences, roughly 41% appearing once. The sequence came from a man older than 75 in good health. Sequenced: blood. The rearrangement uses TRBV20-1 and TRBJ2-3, with TRBD2 matching over 11 bases. The CDR3 DNA reads TGCAGTGCTGGGGCACTAGCGGGAGTAGGGGATACGCAGTATTTT. It specifies CSAGALAGVGDTQYF.